This TCR beta chain stems from a study of CD8 T cells in Susac syndrome. General study results and limits: As acknowledged by the study, its TCR sequencing and HLA analysis included a relatively small number of individuals.

The RNA, roughly 0.5 to 1 ug, was put through reverse transcription using random hexamers. It was immunoSEQ multiplex PCR that amplified TCR beta CDR3 across 54 Vbeta and 13 Jbeta. MiXCR was run by TCRdb on the immunoSEQ multiplex PCR reads, yielding one entry per CDR3 protein. The sample has roughly 120,000 distinct CDR3 sequences, 94% seen once. High-throughput TCR beta sequencing covered peripheral CD8+ and CD4+ T cells. Negative isolation yielded CD4+ and CD8+ T cells, and FACS enriched TEMRA cells. In the case of this clonotype: The antigen is unknown.

This CDR3 region has 16 residues. CDR1 and CDR2 (germline): SGHTA, FQGNSA. The V and J ends lost 4 bases and 5 bases, in that order; junction bases with no gene match: 12. J is TRBJ2-7 and V is TRBV7-2; 9 bases are a match to TRBD1. This clonotype was obtained from a human donor in good health. The sample was CD4+ T cells from PBMCs. In nucleotides, the CDR3 is TGTGCCAGCAGCTCCGTTCCGGGACAGGGTTCCCACGAGCAGTACTTC. It specifies CASSSVPGQGSHEQYF.